One TCR beta chain is described in this entry. Its antigen remains unknown. Per the germline V gene, CDR1 is DFQATT and CDR2 is SNEGSKA (reference sequence). Trimming took 4 bases from V and 6 from J, leaving 10 bases between them. The CDR3 extends over 11 amino acids. The data derive from a study of cytomegalovirus exposure and HLA in healthy donors. Overall study results and limits: In vitro assays verified that a few CMV-associated chains recognized CMV antigens specifically. Diagnosis of cytomegalovirus status made by the classifier reportedly showed high specificity and sensitivity. Researchers catalogued about 150 TCR beta chains as cytomegalovirus-associated.

Libraries were prepared by immunoSEQ multiplex PCR; TCRdb keeps only in-frame clonotypes and omits some of them. The profile shows tens of thousands of clones, around 96% of them singletons. This chain connects TRBV20-1 to TRBJ2-7; TRBD1 is a possible D gene (5 bases). This receptor was obtained from a man aged 18 to 29 in good health and CMV-seropositive. Input material: PBMCs. The chain's CDR3 is CSATQASEQYF. The CDR3 DNA reads TGCAGTGCTACACAGGCCTCCGAGCAGTACTTC.